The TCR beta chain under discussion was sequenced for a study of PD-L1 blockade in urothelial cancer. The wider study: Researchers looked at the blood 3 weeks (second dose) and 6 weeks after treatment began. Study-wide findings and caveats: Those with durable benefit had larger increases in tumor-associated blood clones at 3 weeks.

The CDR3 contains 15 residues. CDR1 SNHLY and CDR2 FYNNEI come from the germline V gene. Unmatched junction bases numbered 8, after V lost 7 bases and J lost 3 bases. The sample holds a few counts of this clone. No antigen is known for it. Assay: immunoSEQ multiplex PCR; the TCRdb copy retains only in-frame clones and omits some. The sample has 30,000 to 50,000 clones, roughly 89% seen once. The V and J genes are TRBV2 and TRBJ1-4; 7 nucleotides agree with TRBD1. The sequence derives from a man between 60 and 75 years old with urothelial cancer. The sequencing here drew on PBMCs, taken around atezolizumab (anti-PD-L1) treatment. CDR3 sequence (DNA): TGTGCCAGCATCCAACGGACAGGCGCTAATGAAAAACTGTTTTTT. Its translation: CASIQRTGANEKLFF.